The 16 T cell receptor beta chains in this list originate from one sample, sequenced in a study of breast tumors, draining lymph nodes, adjacent tissues. The lymph nodes were axillary draining lymph nodes from breast cancer patients. TCRdb re-analysed the multiplex PCR reads in MiXCR, keeping a single row per CDR3 protein. The table shows approximately 150,000 distinct CDR3 sequences, with 25% to 40% occurring only once. Specimen: axillary lymph node tissue. The receptors here all came from a female donor with breast cancer. Some clones in this sample may be carry-over from other donors' samples.

About this clonotype: Since a much larger clone is just one base distant, this may be a read error. Here the CDR3 omits its conserved ending phenylalanine or tryptophan, so a read error is the likely source. CDR3 amino acids: CASSSQLATYEQYL. The CDR3 region has the DNA TGTGCCAGCAGCTCTCAGCTGGCCACCTACGAGCAGTACCTC. The rearrangement joins TRBV7-9 to TRBJ2-7; D is ambiguous. The CDR3 consists of 14 residues. Deletions cut 4 bases from V and 2 bases from J, with 12 bases between. From germline, CDR1 is SEHNR and CDR2 FQNEAQ (reference sequence).

Ten or more counts support this clonotype. This chain connects TRBV12-5 to TRBJ2-1; D remains unclear. This CDR3 comprises 13 residues. Germline V gives CDR1 LGHNT, CDR2 FRNRAP. Trimming took 1 base from V and 12 from J, leaving 13 bases between them. This chain's CDR3 is CASGLAVGNSQFF. CDR3 sequence (DNA): TGTGCTAGTGGTTTGGCCGTGGGAAACTCGCAGTTCTTC.

In the case of this clonotype: Lacking the conserved final phenylalanine or tryptophan, this CDR3 likely reflects a read error. The DNA is left out, because the CDR3 cannot be placed on it with certainty; the CDR3 is given as TCRdb lists it. The chain recombines TRBV30 with TRBJ2-2. The CDR3 contains 13 residues when both ends are counted. Germline CDR1 GTSNPN, CDR2 SVGIG (reference sequence). CDR3 amino acids: CAWSSGITGELDL.

This clonotype was counted only a few times. The rearrangement joins TRBV5-5 to TRBJ1-1; D ambiguous. Germline loops: CDR1 SGHKS, CDR2 YYEKEE (reference sequence). Trimming shortened V by 0 bases and J by 1 base, and 7 bases separated the two germline ends. The CDR3 is 14 residues long. CDR3: CASSLERSNTEAFF. The CDR3 coding sequence is TGTGCCAGCAGCTTGGAAAGGTCGAACACTGAAGCTTTCTTT.

This clonotype was seen ten or more times. The chain carries TRBV11-1 and TRBJ1-2; a weak D match, TRBD1 (5 bases). The V end was cut by 4 bases, the J end by 4 bases, with 13 bases between. CDR1 is SGHAT, CDR2 FQDESV, per germline (reference sequence). The CDR3 covers 14 residues. The DNA for the CDR3 is TGTGCCAGCAGCTGGACACCGTTCGCCTATGGCTACACCTTC. Encoded protein: CASSWTPFAYGYTF. Full variable domain (missing parts from reference TRBV11-1 and TRBJ1-2): EAEVAQSPRYKITEKSQAVAFWCDPISGHATLYWYRQILGQGPELLVQFQDESVVDDSQLPKDRFSAERLKGVDSTLKIQPAELGDSAMYLCASSWTPFAYGYTFGSGTRLTVV.

This clonotype appeared many times. V gene TRBV24-1 combines with J gene TRBJ2-3; 7 nucleotides line up with TRBD1. Trimming took 5 bases from V and 6 from J; bases not matched to a gene: 10. The CDR3 contains 15 residues. Germline V CDR1 and CDR2: KGHDR, SFDVKD. The CDR3 spells CATSAPTGLSDTQYF. CDR3 nucleotide sequence: TGTGCCACCAGTGCACCGACAGGGCTGAGTGATACGCAGTATTTT.

The genes are TRBV20-1 and TRBJ2-3, with 12 positions matching TRBD2. CDR3 size: 17 residues. V shed 3 bases, J shed 0 bases, and the junction held 7 bases outside the gene matches. Germline V CDR1 and CDR2: DFQATT, SNEGSKA (reference sequence). The CDR3 protein is CSASPLAGGPSTDTQYF. The CDR3 DNA follows: TGCAGTGCTAGCCCACTAGCGGGGGGCCCTAGCACAGATACGCAGTATTTT.

This clonotype came up many times. The V gene is TRBV28, the J gene TRBJ2-1; no firm D call. CDR1 is MDHEN, CDR2 SYDVKM, per germline. This CDR3 contains 13 residues. The V and J ends lost 6 bases and 7 bases respectively, with 13 bases between them. Here the CDR3 DNA reads TGTGCCAGCAGCCTGAGAGAGATGAATGAGCAGTTCTTC. This codes for CASSLREMNEQFF. Together with reference TRBV28 and TRBJ2-1, the CDR3 gives the full variable domain: DVKVTQSSRYLVKRTGEKVFLECVQDMDHENMFWYRQDPGLGLRLIYFSYDVKMKEKGDIPEGYSVSREKKERFSLILESASTNQTSMYLCASSLREMNEQFFGPGTRLTVL.

V is TRBV28 and J is TRBJ1-2; TRBD1 is a possible D gene (5 bases). V shed 4 bases and J shed 1 base, with 13 bases lying between them. CDR3 length equals 15 residues. Germline V gene data show CDR1 as MDHEN and CDR2 as SYDVKM. The CDR3 loop is CASSSRHGGNYGYTF. CDR3 nucleotide sequence: TGTGCCAGCAGTTCGCGACACGGGGGTAACTATGGCTACACCTTC.

In its sample, this clonotype was seen many times. The chain employs TRBV7-2 and TRBJ2-7, with 7 nucleotides matching TRBD1. This CDR3 is built from 14 residues. Germline assignment: CDR1 SGHTA and CDR2 FQGNSA. Trimming removed 5 bases from V and 3 bases from J; junction bases left unmatched: 7. CDR3 sequence reads: CASSRGQSYYEQYF. The CDR3 DNA follows: TGTGCCAGCAGCCGGGGACAGTCTTACTACGAGCAGTACTTC. Combining the CDR3 with reference TRBV7-2 and TRBJ2-7 gives the whole variable domain GAGVSQSPSNKVTEKGKDVELRCDPISGHTALYWYRQSLGQGLEFLIYFQGNSAPDKSGLPSDRFSAERTGGSVSTLTIQRTQQEDSAVYLCASSRGQSYYEQYFGPGTRLTVT.

The table lists this clonotype with many counts. The chain combines TRBV12-3 or TRBV12-4 with TRBJ1-2; the D gene is possibly TRBD1 (6 bases). CDR3 length: 13 residues. V was trimmed by 7 bases and J by 6 bases, leaving 15 bases between them. The CDR3 loop reads CASIKNRDHGYTF. The CDR3, as DNA: TGTGCCAGCATTAAAAACAGGGACCATGGCTACACCTTC.

This clonotype was counted only a few times. The rearrangement links TRBV28 to TRBJ2-4; 12 positions agree with TRBD2. J lost 9 bases, V lost 5 bases, and 8 bases had no gene match. Germline loops: CDR1 MDHEN, CDR2 SYDVKM. The CDR3 is 15 residues long. The CDR3, as DNA: TGTGCCAGCAGTCTACGGACTAGCGGGAAGGGCATTCAGTACTTC. Protein product: CASSLRTSGKGIQYF.

The table lists this clonotype with many counts. The chain joins TRBV20-1 to TRBJ2-1; 9 bases are a match to TRBD2. With 0 bases clipped from V and 2 bases from J, the junction kept 5 bases outside the gene matches. The V gene's germline CDR1 is DFQATT and CDR2 SNEGSKA (reference sequence). The CDR3 runs 16 residues. The CDR3 is CSARDLAGGPYNEQFF. CDR3 nucleotides: TGCAGTGCTAGAGATCTGGCGGGAGGGCCCTACAATGAGCAGTTCTTC.

The chain links TRBV24-1 to TRBJ2-1; D is possibly TRBD1 (6 bases). V lost 4 bases and J lost 10, with 16 bases in between. The CDR3 extends over 14 amino acids. Per the germline V gene, CDR1 is KGHDR and CDR2 is SFDVKD. CDR3 nucleotide sequence: TGTGCCACCAGTGAACAGGACAGCCCCTGGGAGCAGTTCTTC. Its protein product is CATSEQDSPWEQFF.

This clonotype was counted only a few times. This could be a read error, since a much larger clone is one nucleotide away. The chain recombines TRBV5-1 with TRBJ1-5; possible D gene TRBD1, 5 bases. The CDR3 is made up of 14 amino acids. Germline CDR1 is SGHRS and CDR2 is YFSETQ. CDR3 nucleotides: TGCGCCAGCAGCCCGGGACGGAGCAATCACCCCCAGCATTTT. This encodes CASSPGRSNHPQHF.

This clonotype was recorded at least ten times. The chain uses TRBV7-8 and TRBJ2-1, with 7 bases fitting TRBD2. With V trimmed by 0 bases and J by 10 bases, 3 bases remained unmatched. Germline lookup yields CDR1 SGHVS and CDR2 FQNEAQ. CDR3 length: 13 residues. The CDR3 DNA is TGTGCCAGCAGCTTAGCGCGTAGCGGGGAGCAGTTCTTC. It translates to CASSLARSGEQFF.